This TCR beta chain was captured in a study of T cells after yellow fever vaccination (dated by TCRdb to 2018 to 2020). With regard to the full study: The SMART-Seq v4 Ultra Low Input RNA kit was used to prepare libraries from fractions with low cell numbers. To track T-cell clones before and after primary and booster YFV17D yellow fever vaccination, bulk TCR alpha and beta repertoires were sequenced longitudinally. Two healthy male donors made up the cohort, one aged 18 to 29 years and the other aged 30 to 40 years. Bulk PBMC replicates and cell subsets were isolated from blood drawn at multiple timepoints before and after both primary and secondary immunization. General conclusions and limits of the study: Most clones expanded after primary vaccination (around 96% of CD4 and 70% to 90% of CD8) were re-detected after the booster, suggesting that broad memory maintenance occurred. The secondary T-cell response was found to be weaker but faster than the primary response, with a peak reached on day 5 rather than on day 15. A small fraction of clonotypes showed up in both the CD4 and CD8 compartments, probably as a result of convergent recombination. Because only a couple of donors were included in the study, the extent to which the findings can be generalized is limited. Because abundant contaminating clonotypes from the bulk population could be contained in FACS-sorted repertoires, computational filtering was required.

This clonotype was observed a few times. This receptor's antigen is unknown. Within one base of it there is no much larger clone, and no base qualities were kept. What this sample's treatment or condition label stands for: live attenuated yellow fever vaccine strain. At each blood-draw timepoint, two biological replicates of bulk PBMCs were collected. A standard Ficoll-Paque protocol was used to isolate PBMCs from peripheral blood. RNA was extracted with TriZol from bulk PBMCs, CD4 and CD8 fractions, and dextramer-positive and dextramer-negative fractions. TCR cDNA was synthesized by 5'RACE template switching, which introduced a universal primer site and unique molecular identifiers. Priming of cDNA synthesis was performed from both the TCR alpha and TCR beta constant segments. Two PCR steps were used to amplify libraries, with sample barcodes and sequencing adapters being added in the second step. Sequencing of libraries was performed on Illumina HiSeq 2500 (2x100 bp) or NovaSeq (2x150 bp). The paper's data handling went like this. MIGEC was used to demultiplex reads and collapse the reads into UMI consensus sequences, and MiXCR was used for V(D)J alignment. Vaccine-responding clonotypes were identified with edgeR using replicate PBMC samples, with FDR below 0.01 and a log2 fold change above 5 up to day 15 being required. Bulk clonotypes were assigned CD4 or CD8 identity according to which sequenced CD4 or CD8 repertoire held them at higher abundance. TCRdb trimmed public reads at Q25 via fastp, called clones via MiXCR and kept in-frame beta chains. Every CDR3 protein is listed once, alongside the most common genes and DNA of its rows. TCRdb, not the authors, supplied the V and J calls. For this sample there are 610,000 or so distinct CDR3 sequences; about 12% appear just once. The top ten hold 15% of the sample.

Looking up the germline V gene yields CDR1 SGHTA and CDR2 FQGNSA. Spanning cysteine to phenylalanine, the CDR3 consists of 15 amino acids. Only the CDR3 part of the read is kept: 45 bases, read in frame from the first base. The V end loses 5 bases and the J end loses 2 bases, and a stretch of 16 bases separates them. This receptor was obtained from a man between 25 and 39 years old who received the YFV17D yellow fever vaccine. The rearranged chain carries TRBV7-2 and TRBJ2-7, with no confident D gene call. The source was PBMCs, collected on the day of the yellow fever booster vaccination. The CDR3 sequence is CASSLRSGGTYEQYF. DNA sequence: TGTGCCAGCAGCCTGAGGTCCGGCGGAACCTACGAGCAGTACTTC.